This TCR beta chain was identified during a study of blood T cell repertoires in COVID-19. Study-wide background: Sites in the United States, Italy and Spain provided acute and convalescent COVID-19 samples. Sources were T cells, B-cell-depleted T cells, or PBMCs; the material itself was cDNA or gDNA.

Only in-frame clones appear in the TCRdb table, and some are missing; sequencing was by immunoSEQ multiplex PCR. This table has about 410,000 clones, just over 85% appearing once. Looked up from germline, CDR1 is KGHDR and CDR2 is SFDVKD. With 7 bases removed from V and 4 bases from J, the gap between germline ends came to 16 bases. This CDR3 has 15 residues. J is TRBJ1-5 and V is TRBV24-1; D is uncertain. Sequenced input: peripheral blood. The clonotype comes from a woman in her 30s with active or convalescent COVID-19. In DNA, the CDR3 is TGTGCCACCAGGTTCTCCAACTTGATTAATCAGCCCCAGCATTTT. Translating it yields CATRFSNLINQPQHF.